These T cell receptor beta chains were read from a single sample in a study of T cells after yellow fever vaccination. Each CDR3 protein is one row after TCRdb ran MiXCR on the 5' RACE reads. The repertoire holds 620,000 or so distinct CDR3 sequences, with 9% to 15% as singletons. The sample here was PBMCs, taken on the day of the yellow fever booster vaccination. The receptors here all came from a man aged 30-40 years who received the YFV17D yellow fever vaccine. The CDR3 runs from the conserved cysteine through the conserved F or W. A D gene is named only where the DNA matches it firmly. For some rows the clone size is stated as once, few or many, or as a class when expanded; others skip it.

CDR3: CASSPGRGDAGELFF; DNA: TGTGCTAGCAGCCCGGGCAGGGGTGACGCCGGGGAGCTGTTTTTT; J: TRBJ2-2; size: NA; D: NA; V: TRBV7-7
CDR3: CASSLRSYEQFF; DNA: TGTGCCAGCAGCTTGCGTTCGTATGAGCAGTTCTTC; J: TRBJ2-1; size: NA; D: NA; V: TRBV5-6
CDR3: CASSRQGASGYTF; DNA: TGTGCCAGCAGCCGACAGGGGGCTAGTGGCTACACCTTC; J: TRBJ1-2; size: few; D: TRBD1; V: TRBV2
CDR3: CASSSRLAGAYEQYF; DNA: TGTGCCAGCAGTTCCAGACTAGCGGGGGCCTACGAGCAGTACTTC; J: TRBJ2-7; size: NA; D: TRBD2; V: TRBV12-3/TRBV12-4
CDR3: CASSVAYNEQFF; DNA: TGCGCCAGCAGCGTCGCCTACAATGAGCAGTTCTTC; J: TRBJ2-1; size: few; D: NA; V: TRBV5-1
CDR3: CSAAPTLKVKNIQYF; DNA: TGCAGTGCCGCCCCCACACTTAAGGTCAAAAACATTCAGTACTTC; J: TRBJ2-4; size: NA; D: NA; V: TRBV20-1
CDR3: CASSRPGQDYEQYF; DNA: TGTGCCAGCAGCCGTCCGGGACAGGACTACGAGCAGTACTTC; J: TRBJ2-7; size: few; D: TRBD1; V: TRBV7-8
CDR3: CASRSGLGTYEQYF; DNA: TGCGCCAGCAGGTCGGGACTAGGAACCTACGAGCAGTACTTC; J: TRBJ2-7; size: NA; D: TRBD2; V: TRBV4-3
CDR3: CASRGDSSGQETQYF; DNA: TGTGCCAGCAGGGGCGACAGTAGCGGCCAAGAGACCCAGTACTTC; J: TRBJ2-5; size: NA; D: NA; V: TRBV27
CDR3: CASQGLAEEGNQFF; DNA: TGTGCCAGTCAGGGACTAGCTGAAGAGGGGAATCAGTTCTTC; J: TRBJ2-1; size: few; D: TRBD2; V: TRBV6-2/TRBV6-3
CDR3: CASSEALREIVETQYF; DNA: TGTGCCAGCAGTGAGGCATTGCGGGAGATCGTAGAGACCCAGTACTTC; J: TRBJ2-5; size: few; D: TRBD2; V: TRBV2
CDR3: CASSEANAGPLHF; DNA: TGTGCCAGCAGTGAAGCGAATGCCGGGCCCCTCCACTTT; J: TRBJ1-6; size: few; D: NA; V: TRBV2
CDR3: CASSRLRGGSSYNEQFF; DNA: TGTGCCAGCAGCCGACTACGAGGCGGGAGCTCCTACAATGAGCAGTTCTTC; J: TRBJ2-1; size: many; D: TRBD2; V: TRBV3-1
CDR3: CASSPVGLASGNEQFF; DNA: TGTGCCAGCTCCCCAGTAGGACTAGCGAGTGGCAATGAGCAGTTCTTC; J: TRBJ2-1; size: NA; D: TRBD2; V: TRBV18
CDR3: CASRGQTSSGANVLTF; DNA: TGTGCCAGCCGGGGACAGACGAGCTCTGGGGCCAACGTCCTGACTTTC; J: TRBJ2-6; size: few; D: TRBD1; V: TRBV2
CDR3: CASSVEIEDYGYTF; DNA: TGTGCCAGCAGCGTAGAAATAGAGGACTATGGCTACACCTTC; J: TRBJ1-2; size: NA; D: NA; V: TRBV9
CDR3: CSAPETSGRGRETQYF; DNA: TGCAGTGCTCCGGAGACTAGCGGGAGGGGTAGGGAGACCCAGTACTTC; J: TRBJ2-5; size: few; D: TRBD2; V: TRBV20-1
CDR3: CASSHWTSNEQFF; DNA: TGTGCCAGCTCGCATTGGACGAGCAATGAGCAGTTCTTC; J: TRBJ2-1; size: few; D: NA; V: TRBV7-2
CDR3: CASRVAGRNEQYF; DNA: TGCGCCAGCAGGGTCGCAGGGAGAAACGAGCAGTACTTC; J: TRBJ2-7; size: few; D: NA; V: TRBV5-1
CDR3: CSVEGVRDTQYF; DNA: TGCAGCGTTGAGGGAGTCAGGGATACGCAGTATTTT; J: TRBJ2-3; size: few; D: NA; V: TRBV29-1
CDR3: CAWSVLRGEGTEAFF; DNA: TGTGCCTGGAGTGTACTAAGGGGTGAAGGCACTGAAGCTTTCTTT; J: TRBJ1-1; size: few; D: NA; V: TRBV30
CDR3: CASSFGLAGWSDTQYF; DNA: TGTGCCAGCAGCTTTGGGTTAGCGGGATGGTCAGATACGCAGTATTTT; J: TRBJ2-3; size: NA; D: TRBD2; V: TRBV7-2
CDR3: CASRRGAAGHTDTQYF; DNA: TGTGCCAGCAGGCGGGGCGCAGCGGGGCACACAGATACGCAGTATTTT; J: TRBJ2-3; size: few; D: TRBD2; V: TRBV6-1
CDR3: CASRRLAGLYEQYF; DNA: TGTGCCAGCAGACGACTAGCGGGACTCTACGAGCAGTACTTC; J: TRBJ2-7; size: few; D: TRBD2; V: TRBV28
CDR3: CASSLTTRNEQFF; DNA: TGTGCCAGCAGTTTAACCACGAGAAATGAGCAGTTCTTC; J: TRBJ2-1; size: NA; D: NA; V: TRBV12-3/TRBV12-4
CDR3: CAIRDTATEAFF; DNA: TGTGCCATCAGGGACACCGCCACTGAAGCTTTCTTT; J: TRBJ1-1; size: few; D: NA; V: TRBV10-3